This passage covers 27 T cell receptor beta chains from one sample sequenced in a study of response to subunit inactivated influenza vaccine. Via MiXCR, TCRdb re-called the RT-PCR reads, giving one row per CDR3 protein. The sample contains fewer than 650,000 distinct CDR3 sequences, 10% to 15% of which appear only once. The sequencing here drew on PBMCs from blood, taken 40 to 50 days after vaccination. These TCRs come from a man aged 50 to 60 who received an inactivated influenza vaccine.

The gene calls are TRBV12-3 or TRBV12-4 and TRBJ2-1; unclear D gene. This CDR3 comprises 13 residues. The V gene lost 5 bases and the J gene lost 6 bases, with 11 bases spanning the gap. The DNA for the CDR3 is TGTGCCAGCAGTCCAATATTGGGCAATGAGCAGTTCTTC. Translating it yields CASSPILGNEQFF.

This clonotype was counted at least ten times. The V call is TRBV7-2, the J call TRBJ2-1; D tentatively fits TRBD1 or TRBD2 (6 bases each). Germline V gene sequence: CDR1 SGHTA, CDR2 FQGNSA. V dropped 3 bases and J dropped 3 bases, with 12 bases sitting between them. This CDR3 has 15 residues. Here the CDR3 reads CASSLGGPIYNEQFF. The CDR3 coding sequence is TGTGCCAGCAGCTTGGGGGGCCCTATCTACAATGAGCAGTTCTTC.

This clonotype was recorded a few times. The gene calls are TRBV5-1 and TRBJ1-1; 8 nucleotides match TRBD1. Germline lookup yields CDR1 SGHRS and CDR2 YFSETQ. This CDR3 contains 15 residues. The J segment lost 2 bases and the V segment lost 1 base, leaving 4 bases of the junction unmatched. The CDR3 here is CASSLISGGNTEAFF. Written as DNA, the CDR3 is TGCGCCAGCAGCTTGATTTCAGGGGGCAACACTGAAGCTTTCTTT.

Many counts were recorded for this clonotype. CDR3 in amino acids: CASSEVTGAQETQYF. The CDR3 DNA sequence: TGTGCCAGCAGTGAGGTCACAGGGGCCCAAGAGACCCAGTACTTC. The J gene is TRBJ2-5, the V gene TRBV25-1; 7 bases map to TRBD1. V lost 3 bases to trimming and J lost 1 base; unmatched junction nucleotides: 5. This CDR3 has 15 amino acids. The germline V gene has CDR1 MGHDK and CDR2 SYGVNS.

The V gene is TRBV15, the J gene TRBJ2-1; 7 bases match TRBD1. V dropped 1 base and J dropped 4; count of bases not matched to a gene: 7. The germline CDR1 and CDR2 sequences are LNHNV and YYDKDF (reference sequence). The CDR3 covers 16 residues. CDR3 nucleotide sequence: TGTGCCACCAGCAGAGCTCCGACAGGGTTTTACAATGAGCAGTTCTTC. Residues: CATSRAPTGFYNEQFF.

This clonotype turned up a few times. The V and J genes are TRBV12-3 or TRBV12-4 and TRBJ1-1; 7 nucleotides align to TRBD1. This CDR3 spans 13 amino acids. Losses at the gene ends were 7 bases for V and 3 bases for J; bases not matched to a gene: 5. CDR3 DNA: TGTGCCAGCAAAAGACAGGGTCACACTGAAGCTTTCTTT. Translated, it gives CASKRQGHTEAFF.

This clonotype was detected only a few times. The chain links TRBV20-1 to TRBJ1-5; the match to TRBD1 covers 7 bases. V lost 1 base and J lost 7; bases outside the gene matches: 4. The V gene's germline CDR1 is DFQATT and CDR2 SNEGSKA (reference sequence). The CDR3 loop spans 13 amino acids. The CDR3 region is CSARVTGEQPQHF. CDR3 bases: TGCAGTGCTAGAGTAACAGGGGAACAGCCCCAGCATTTT.

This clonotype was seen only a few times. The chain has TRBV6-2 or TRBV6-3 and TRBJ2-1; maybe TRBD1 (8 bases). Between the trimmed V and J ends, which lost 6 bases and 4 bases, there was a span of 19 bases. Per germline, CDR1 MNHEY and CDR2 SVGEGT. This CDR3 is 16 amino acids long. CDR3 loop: CASRLLNRGGYNEQFF. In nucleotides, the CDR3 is TGTGCCAGCAGACTCCTCAACAGGGGGGGTTACAATGAGCAGTTCTTC.

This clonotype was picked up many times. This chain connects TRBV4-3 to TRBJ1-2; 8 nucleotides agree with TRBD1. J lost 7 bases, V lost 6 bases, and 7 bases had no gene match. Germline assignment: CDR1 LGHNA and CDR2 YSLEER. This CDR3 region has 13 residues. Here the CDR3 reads CASSQGAGSGYTF. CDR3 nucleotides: TGCGCCAGCAGTCAGGGGGCGGGGTCTGGCTACACCTTC.

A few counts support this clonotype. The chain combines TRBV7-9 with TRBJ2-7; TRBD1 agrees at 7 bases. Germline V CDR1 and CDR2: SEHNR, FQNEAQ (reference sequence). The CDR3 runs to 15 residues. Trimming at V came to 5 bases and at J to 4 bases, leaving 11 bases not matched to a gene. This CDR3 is CASSHDRDDGYEQYF. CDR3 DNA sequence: TGTGCCAGCAGCCACGACAGGGATGATGGGTACGAGCAGTACTTC.

CDR3 sequence reads: CASSKAGFSSYNEQFF. DNA for the CDR3: TGTGCCAGCAGCAAAGCGGGATTTTCTTCCTACAATGAGCAGTTCTTC. This chain links TRBV21-1 with TRBJ2-1. TRBV21-1 is classified as a pseudogene. This CDR3 has 16 amino acids.

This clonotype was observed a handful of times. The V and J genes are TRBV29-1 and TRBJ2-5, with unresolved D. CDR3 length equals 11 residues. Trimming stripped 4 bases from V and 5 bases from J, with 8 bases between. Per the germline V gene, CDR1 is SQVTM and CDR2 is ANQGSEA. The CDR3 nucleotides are TGCAGCGTTGTGTGGCCGGAGACCCAGTACTTC. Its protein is CSVVWPETQYF.

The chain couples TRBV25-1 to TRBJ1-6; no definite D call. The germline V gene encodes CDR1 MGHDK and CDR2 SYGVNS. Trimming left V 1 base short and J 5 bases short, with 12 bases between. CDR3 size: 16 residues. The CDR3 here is CASSEFAGSDNSPLHF. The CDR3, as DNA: TGTGCCAGCAGTGAATTCGCTGGCTCGGATAATTCACCCCTCCACTTT.

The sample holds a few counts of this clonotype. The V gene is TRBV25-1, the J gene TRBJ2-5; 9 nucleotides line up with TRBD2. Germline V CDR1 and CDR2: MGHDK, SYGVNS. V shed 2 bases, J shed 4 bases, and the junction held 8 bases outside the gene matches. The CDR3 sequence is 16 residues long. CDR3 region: CASSEASGKPRETQYF. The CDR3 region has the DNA TGTGCCAGCAGTGAAGCTAGCGGGAAACCACGAGAGACCCAGTACTTC.

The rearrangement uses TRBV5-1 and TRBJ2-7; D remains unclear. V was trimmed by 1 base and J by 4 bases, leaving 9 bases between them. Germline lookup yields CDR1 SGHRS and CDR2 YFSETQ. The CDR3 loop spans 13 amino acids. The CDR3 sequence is CASSLQAEYEQYF. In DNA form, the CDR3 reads TGCGCCAGCAGCTTGCAAGCAGAATACGAGCAGTACTTC.

DNA for the CDR3: TGCGCCAGCAGCCAATCCCCCCAGCCTCGGGACTCCTACACAGATACGCAGTATTTT. This codes for CASSQSPQPRDSYTDTQYF. J is TRBJ2-3 and V is TRBV4-3, with TRBD2 as a possible D gene (6 bases). Germline values: CDR1 LGHNA, CDR2 YSLEER. This CDR3 contains 19 residues. V was pared by 2 bases and J by 2 bases, with 23 bases between.

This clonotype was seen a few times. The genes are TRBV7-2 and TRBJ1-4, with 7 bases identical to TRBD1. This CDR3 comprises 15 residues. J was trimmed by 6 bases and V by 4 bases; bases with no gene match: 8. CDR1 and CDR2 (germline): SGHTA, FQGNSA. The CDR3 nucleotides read TGTGCCAGCAGCTCGAGGGGGCGAAGAGATGAAAAACTGTTTTTT. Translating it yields CASSSRGRRDEKLFF.

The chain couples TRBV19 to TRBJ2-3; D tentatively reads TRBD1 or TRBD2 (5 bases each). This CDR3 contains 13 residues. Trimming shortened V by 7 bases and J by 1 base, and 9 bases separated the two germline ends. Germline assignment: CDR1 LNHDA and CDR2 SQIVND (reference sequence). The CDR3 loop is CASNLGGTDTQYF. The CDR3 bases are TGTGCCAGTAATCTGGGGGGCACAGATACGCAGTATTTT.

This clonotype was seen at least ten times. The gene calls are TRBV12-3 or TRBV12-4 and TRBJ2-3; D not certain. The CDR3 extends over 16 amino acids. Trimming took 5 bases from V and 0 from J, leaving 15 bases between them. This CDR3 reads CASSQGWWVSTDTQYF. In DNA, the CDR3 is TGTGCCAGCAGTCAAGGGTGGTGGGTGAGCACAGATACGCAGTATTTT.

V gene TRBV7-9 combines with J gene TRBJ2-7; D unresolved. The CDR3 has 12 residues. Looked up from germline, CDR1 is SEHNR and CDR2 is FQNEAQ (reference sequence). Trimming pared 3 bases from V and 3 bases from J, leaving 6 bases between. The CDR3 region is CASSFLLYEQYF. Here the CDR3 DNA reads TGTGCCAGCAGCTTTCTACTCTACGAGCAGTACTTC. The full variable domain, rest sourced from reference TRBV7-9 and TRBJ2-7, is DTGVSQNPRHKITKRGQNVTFRCDPISEHNRLYWYRQTLGQGPEFLTYFQNEAQLEKSRLLSDRFSAERPKGSFSTLEIQRTEQGDSAMYLCASSFLLYEQYFGPGTRLTVT.

This CDR3 reads CASSLAVTQETQYF. CDR3 in DNA: TGTGCCAGCAGCTTAGCAGTCACCCAAGAGACCCAGTACTTC. The J gene is TRBJ2-5, the V gene TRBV7-2; D is undetermined. The CDR3 spans 14 residues. V was cut by 0 bases and J by 1 base, with 6 bases left in between. Germline CDR1 reads SGHTA; CDR2 reads FQGNSA.

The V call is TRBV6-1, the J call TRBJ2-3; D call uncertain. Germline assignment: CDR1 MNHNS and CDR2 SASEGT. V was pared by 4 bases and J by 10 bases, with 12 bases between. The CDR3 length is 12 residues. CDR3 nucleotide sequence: TGTGCCAGCAGTGTCCCACTGCATCCGCAGTATTTT. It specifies CASSVPLHPQYF.

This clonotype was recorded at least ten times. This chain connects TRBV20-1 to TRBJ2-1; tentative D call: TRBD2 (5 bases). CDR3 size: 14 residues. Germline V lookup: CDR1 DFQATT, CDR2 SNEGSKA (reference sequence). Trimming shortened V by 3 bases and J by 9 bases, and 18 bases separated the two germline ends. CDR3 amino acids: CSASRSGRWFEQFF. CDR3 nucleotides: TGCAGTGCTAGTCGCAGCGGTCGTTGGTTTGAGCAGTTCTTC.

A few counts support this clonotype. The CDR3 here is CSARPWGQNTDTQYF. The CDR3 DNA sequence: TGCAGTGCTAGACCCTGGGGGCAGAACACAGATACGCAGTATTTT. The chain joins TRBV20-1 to TRBJ2-3; possibly TRBD1 for D (6 bases). CDR1 and CDR2 (germline): DFQATT, SNEGSKA (reference sequence). This CDR3 has 15 amino acids. V lost 2 bases and J lost 2, with 14 bases in between.

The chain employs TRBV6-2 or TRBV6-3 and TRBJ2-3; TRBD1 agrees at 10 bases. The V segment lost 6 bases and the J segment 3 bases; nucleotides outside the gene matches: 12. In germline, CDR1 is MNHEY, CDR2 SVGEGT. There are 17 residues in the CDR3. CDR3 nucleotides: TGTGCCAGCAGATCAAACCCGGGACAGGGGAAGACAGATACGCAGTATTTT. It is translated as CASRSNPGQGKTDTQYF.

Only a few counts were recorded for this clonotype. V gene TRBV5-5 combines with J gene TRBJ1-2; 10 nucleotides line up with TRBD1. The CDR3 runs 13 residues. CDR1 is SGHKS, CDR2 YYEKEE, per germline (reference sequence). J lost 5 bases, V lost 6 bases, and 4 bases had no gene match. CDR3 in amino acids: CASNRDRGYGYTF. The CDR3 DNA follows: TGTGCCAGCAACCGGGACAGGGGTTATGGCTACACCTTC.

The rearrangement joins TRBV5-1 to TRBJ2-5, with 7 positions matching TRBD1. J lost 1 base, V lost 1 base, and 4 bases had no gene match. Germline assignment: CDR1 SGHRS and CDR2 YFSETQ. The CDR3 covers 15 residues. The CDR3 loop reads CASSLTGATQETQYF. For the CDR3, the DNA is TGCGCCAGCAGCTTGACAGGGGCGACCCAAGAGACCCAGTACTTC.